The sequence of this T cell receptor (beta chain) was determined in a study of memory CD4+ T cells and cytomegalovirus serostatus (dated by TCRdb to about 2019). About the full investigation: The cohort included about 33 healthy adults from Belgium, of whom 9 were CMV seropositive and approximately 25 were CMV seronegative. CD4+ memory TCRbeta repertoires of a Belgian cohort with known cytomegalovirus serostatus were sequenced in order to replicate a published TCR-based CMV serostatus classifier. Here is what the overall study found, with its caveats: A median bootstrapped AUC of approximately 0.95 with a 95% CI of 0.76-1.00 was achieved on the Belgian cohort by the original-framework classifier. Only CD4+CD45RO+ memory cells were sequenced, unlike the original study, which covered naive and memory CD4+ and CD8+ populations. The results were interpreted as suggesting that the CMV-associated TCR signature is largely present in the CD4+ memory repertoire. Among the 150 to 200 previously reported CMV-associated TCRbeta sequences, approximately 67 showed up in the CD4+ memory repertoires, with each one found in between one and five individuals. CMV serostatus prediction reached a median bootstrapped AUC of about 0.95 with the original framework and roughly 0.9 with a US-trained random forest.

In the case of this clone: No cognate antigen has been identified for it. Per-base qualities were not stored, and no clone one base away is much larger.

Genomic DNA was extracted from sorted cells with the Quick-DNA Microprep Kit. Amplification of TCRbeta DNA was done with the immunoSEQ hsTCRbeta kit, following the protocol from the manufacturer. TCRbeta libraries were sequenced on an Illumina MiSeq instrument. The paper's processing steps were these. After out-of-frame sequences were removed, millions of distinct TCRbeta sequences remained, averaging about 66,813 per individual. Each individual was scored according to the count of some 160 previously reported CMV-associated TCRbeta sequences and the total productive distinct TCRbeta count. A beta-binomial model was reimplemented in Python, and scikit-learn random forests with default parameters were trained on US cohort data. Classifier performance on the Belgian cohort was summarized as median AUC with percentile confidence intervals calculated over 10,000 bootstrap iterations. In TCRdb, the immuneACCESS table is reduced to in-frame sequences with V and J assigned. These tables do not hold every clone; where another copy was compared, an unresolved V gene accounts for under half, and the others remain unexplained. The V and J calls and clone size are taken from that table; D and trimming were inferred from the DNA. Recorded for this sample are about 44,000 clones; 76% of them occurred a single time. About 2.1% of the sample rests with the top ten.

The CDR3 spans 14 residues, from the cysteine through the phenylalanine. Solely the CDR3 DNA is kept, with 42 bases framed from the first base. The V and J ends are trimmed by 5 bases and 5 bases, leaving 15 bases between them. The germline V gene gives CDR1 as MNHNS and CDR2 as SASEGT. A FACSAria II was used to sort memory CD4+ T cells, defined as single viable CD3+CD4+CD8-CD45RO+ cells. CMV serostatus was determined using a Roche Elecsys assay that detects serum IgG against CMV pp150, pp28, p38 and p52. Following thawing, total CD4+ T cells were enriched through positive selection using CD4 magnetic microbeads. Samples originated from another study that specifically interrogated the CD4+ T cell memory repertoire. Following standard operating procedures, peripheral blood mononuclear cells were isolated and cryopreserved, while serum was kept at -80 degrees C. Staining used CD3-PerCP (BW264/56), CD4-APC (RPA-T4), CD45RO-PE (UCHT1) and CD8-Pacific Orange (3B5) antibodies, with Sytox blue excluding non-viable cells.

The receptor was derived from an adult in good health and CMV-seronegative. The chain joins TRBV6-1 to TRBJ2-5, with a tentative D gene TRBD1 over 5 matching bases. The sequencing input was memory CD4+ T cells from blood. The CDR3 amino acid sequence is: CASSPDSFLETQYF. The DNA sequence is TGTGCCAGCAGTCCAGACAGTTTCTTGGAGACCCAGTACTTC.